This T cell receptor beta chain stems from a study of cytomegalovirus exposure and HLA in healthy donors. The CDR3 loop spans 14 amino acids. Trimming cost V 1 base and J 4 bases, with 10 bases left between them. The germline V gene encodes CDR1 LGHNA and CDR2 YSLEER. With respect to this clone: Its antigen is undetermined.

Clones were sequenced by immunoSEQ multiplex PCR, and TCRdb holds only the in-frame ones, with some missing. The profile shows approximately 270,000 clones, 80% to 90% of them singletons. Study observations and caveats: Subsequent analysis showed first-cohort TCR clusters tending to co-occur in roughly 130 validation repertoires.

Sequenced material: PBMCs. This TCR was sampled from a woman between 18 and 29 years old in good health and CMV-seronegative. The gene calls are TRBV4-3 and TRBJ1-1; D might be TRBD1 (6 bases). Here the CDR3 reads CASSQGGRGTEAFF. The CDR3 coding sequence is TGCGCCAGCAGCCAAGGGGGGCGCGGCACTGAAGCTTTCTTT.